A selection of T cell receptor beta chains follows, all from one sample in a study of cytomegalovirus exposure and HLA in healthy donors. Libraries were prepared by immunoSEQ multiplex PCR; TCRdb keeps only in-frame clonotypes and omits some of them. The data show some 140,000 clones, 70% to 90% seen once. Sequencing input: PBMCs. These receptors came from a young woman in good health and CMV-seropositive. Each CDR3 is given with its conserved first and last residue. The order of the fields is clone size, V gene, D gene, J gene, CDR3 protein, CDR3 DNA. A D gene is named only where the DNA matches it firmly. The size entry is marked missing in some rows and otherwise reads once, few, many or a size class.

clone size: NA; V gene: TRBV6-5; D gene: NA; J gene: TRBJ1-2; CDR3 protein: CASSNRRTNYGYTF; CDR3 DNA: TGTGCCAGCAGTAACCGGAGGACTAACTATGGCTACACCTTC
clone size: NA; V gene: TRBV21-1; D gene: NA; J gene: TRBJ1-5; CDR3 protein: CASSKSLNQPQHF; CDR3 DNA: TGTGCCAGCAGCAAAAGCCTTAATCAGCCCCAGCATTTT
clone size: NA; V gene: TRBV29-1; D gene: NA; J gene: TRBJ2-3; CDR3 protein: CSVEGYRDLSTDTQYF; CDR3 DNA: TGCAGCGTTGAAGGGTATCGGGACTTGAGCACAGATACGCAGTATTTT
clone size: once; V gene: TRBV5-6; D gene: NA; J gene: TRBJ2-5; CDR3 protein: CASSVTGQETQYF; CDR3 DNA: TGTGCCAGCAGTGTTACAGGGCAAGAGACCCAGTACTTC
clone size: NA; V gene: TRBV19; D gene: TRBD2; J gene: TRBJ2-1; CDR3 protein: CASSIAGTSVNEQFF; CDR3 DNA: TGTGCCAGTAGTATAGCTGGGACTAGCGTCAATGAGCAGTTCTTC
clone size: NA; V gene: TRBV11-2; D gene: TRBD1; J gene: TRBJ2-2; CDR3 protein: CASSLSTGGWTGELFF; CDR3 DNA: TGTGCCAGCAGCTTAAGCACAGGGGGGTGGACCGGGGAGCTGTTTTTT
clone size: NA; V gene: TRBV2; D gene: NA; J gene: TRBJ2-5; CDR3 protein: CASSENPQQETQYF; CDR3 DNA: TGTGCCAGCAGTGAAAATCCCCAGCAAGAGACCCAGTACTTC
clone size: NA; V gene: TRBV7-6; D gene: NA; J gene: TRBJ1-2; CDR3 protein: CASSAPSFYGYTF; CDR3 DNA: TGTGCCAGCAGCGCGCCTTCATTCTATGGCTACACCTTC
clone size: NA; V gene: TRBV7-9; D gene: NA; J gene: TRBJ2-2; CDR3 protein: CASSPRGALGTGELFF; CDR3 DNA: TGTGCCAGCAGCCCCCGGGGGGCCCTAGGCACCGGGGAGCTGTTTTTT
clone size: NA; V gene: TRBV9; D gene: NA; J gene: TRBJ2-1; CDR3 protein: CASSAGLINEQFF; CDR3 DNA: TGTGCCAGCAGCGCGGGACTGATTAATGAGCAGTTCTTC
clone size: NA; V gene: TRBV7-9; D gene: NA; J gene: TRBJ2-7; CDR3 protein: CASSLPGGTPYEQYF; CDR3 DNA: TGTGCCAGCAGCTTACCCGGCGGGACCCCCTACGAGCAGTACTTC
clone size: NA; V gene: TRBV5-4; D gene: TRBD1; J gene: TRBJ2-2; CDR3 protein: CASSQRQGEGTGELFF; CDR3 DNA: TGTGCCAGCAGTCAAAGACAGGGGGAAGGTACCGGGGAGCTGTTTTTT
clone size: few; V gene: TRBV11-2; D gene: TRBD1; J gene: TRBJ2-7; CDR3 protein: CASSLDPGQDTEQYF; CDR3 DNA: TGTGCCAGCAGCTTAGATCCAGGACAGGATACCGAGCAGTACTTC
clone size: NA; V gene: TRBV7-2; D gene: TRBD1; J gene: TRBJ1-2; CDR3 protein: CASSTRDSYGYTF; CDR3 DNA: TGTGCCAGCAGCACCAGGGACAGCTATGGCTACACCTTC
clone size: NA; V gene: TRBV5-1; D gene: NA; J gene: TRBJ2-4; CDR3 protein: CASSLTPWSGIQYF; CDR3 DNA: TGCGCCAGCAGCTTGACCCCCTGGTCGGGCATTCAGTACTTC
clone size: NA; V gene: TRBV18; D gene: NA; J gene: TRBJ2-6; CDR3 protein: CASSPERAGANVLTF; CDR3 DNA: TGTGCCAGCTCACCAGAGAGAGCTGGGGCCAACGTCCTGACTTTC
clone size: NA; V gene: TRBV7-6; D gene: NA; J gene: TRBJ1-2; CDR3 protein: CASSSDLRAGYTF; CDR3 DNA: TGTGCCAGCAGCTCCGACCTCAGGGCTGGCTACACCTTC
clone size: NA; V gene: TRBV6-5; D gene: TRBD2; J gene: TRBJ2-7; CDR3 protein: CASSYIAGGREQYF; CDR3 DNA: TGTGCCAGCAGTTACATAGCGGGGGGAAGGGAGCAGTACTTC
clone size: once; V gene: TRBV27; D gene: NA; J gene: TRBJ2-1; CDR3 protein: CASSFTGSDEQFF; CDR3 DNA: TGTGCCAGCAGTTTCACAGGGTCTGATGAGCAGTTCTTC
clone size: many; V gene: TRBV21-1; D gene: NA; J gene: TRBJ2-7; CDR3 protein: CASSKVPGQEIHEQYF; CDR3 DNA: TGTGCCAGCAGCAAGGTACCGGGACAGGAAATCCACGAGCAGTACTTC
clone size: NA; V gene: TRBV28; D gene: NA; J gene: TRBJ1-2; CDR3 protein: CASSFGDRTYGYTF; CDR3 DNA: TGTGCCAGCAGTTTTGGTGACAGAACCTATGGCTACACCTTC
clone size: NA; V gene: TRBV6-5; D gene: NA; J gene: TRBJ1-4; CDR3 protein: CASSYSLGSNEKLFF; CDR3 DNA: TGTGCCAGCAGTTACTCGCTAGGATCTAATGAAAAACTGTTTTTT
clone size: NA; V gene: TRBV5-1; D gene: TRBD2; J gene: TRBJ2-2; CDR3 protein: CASTTPGGATGELFF; CDR3 DNA: TGCGCCAGCACTACCCCCGGGGGGGCCACCGGGGAGCTGTTTTTT
clone size: NA; V gene: TRBV28; D gene: NA; J gene: TRBJ1-4; CDR3 protein: CASSSSGGPGEKLFF; CDR3 DNA: TGTGCCAGCAGTTCCTCAGGTGGCCCGGGGGAAAAACTGTTTTTT
clone size: NA; V gene: TRBV11-3; D gene: NA; J gene: TRBJ2-1; CDR3 protein: CASSFGRGQGGPDEQFF; CDR3 DNA: TGTGCCAGCAGCTTTGGCCGGGGGCAGGGGGGTCCGGATGAGCAGTTCTTC
clone size: NA; V gene: TRBV15; D gene: NA; J gene: TRBJ2-6; CDR3 protein: CATSIPGSSGANVLTF; CDR3 DNA: TGTGCCACCAGCATTCCAGGAAGCTCTGGGGCCAACGTCCTGACTTTC
clone size: NA; V gene: TRBV2; D gene: TRBD1; J gene: TRBJ1-2; CDR3 protein: CASTDRGSYGYTF; CDR3 DNA: TGTGCCAGCACCGACAGGGGCTCCTATGGCTACACCTTC
clone size: NA; V gene: TRBV5-1; D gene: TRBD2; J gene: TRBJ2-2; CDR3 protein: CASSPTSGNTGELFF; CDR3 DNA: TGCGCCAGCAGCCCGACTAGCGGAAATACCGGGGAGCTGTTTTTT
clone size: NA; V gene: TRBV6-5; D gene: NA; J gene: TRBJ2-3; CDR3 protein: CASSYLGKSNTQYF; CDR3 DNA: TGTGCCAGCAGTTACCTCGGTAAATCTAATACGCAGTATTTT
clone size: NA; V gene: TRBV28; D gene: NA; J gene: TRBJ2-7; CDR3 protein: CASSFFATDYEQYF; CDR3 DNA: TGTGCCAGCAGTTTTTTCGCGACAGACTACGAGCAGTACTTC
clone size: NA; V gene: TRBV7-9; D gene: TRBD1; J gene: TRBJ2-3; CDR3 protein: CASSPWTGPTDTQYF; CDR3 DNA: TGTGCCAGCAGCCCGTGGACAGGGCCCACAGATACGCAGTATTTT
clone size: NA; V gene: TRBV27; D gene: NA; J gene: TRBJ2-5; CDR3 protein: CASSFTSPVETQYF; CDR3 DNA: TGTGCCAGCAGTTTTACATCGCCCGTGGAGACCCAGTACTTC
clone size: medium-sized; V gene: TRBV2; D gene: TRBD1; J gene: TRBJ2-1; CDR3 protein: CASKGQGTYSYNEQFF; CDR3 DNA: TGTGCCAGCAAGGGACAGGGGACTTATTCCTACAATGAGCAGTTCTTC
clone size: NA; V gene: TRBV27; D gene: NA; J gene: TRBJ2-7; CDR3 protein: CASQIGGGPYEQYF; CDR3 DNA: TGTGCCAGCCAAATCGGGGGAGGACCGTACGAGCAGTACTTC
clone size: NA; V gene: TRBV21-1; D gene: NA; J gene: TRBJ2-5; CDR3 protein: CASSNGEETQYF; CDR3 DNA: TGTGCCAGCAGCAACGGGGAAGAGACCCAGTACTTC
clone size: once; V gene: TRBV5-1; D gene: NA; J gene: TRBJ2-1; CDR3 protein: CASSPTGGTYNEQFF; CDR3 DNA: TGCGCCAGCAGCCCTACCGGCGGAACCTACAATGAGCAGTTCTTC
clone size: NA; V gene: TRBV2; D gene: TRBD1; J gene: TRBJ2-3; CDR3 protein: CASSAGTGADTQYF; CDR3 DNA: TGTGCCAGCAGTGCCGGGACAGGGGCAGATACGCAGTATTTT
clone size: NA; V gene: TRBV28; D gene: NA; J gene: TRBJ2-7; CDR3 protein: CASSGYPGVSYEQYF; CDR3 DNA: TGTGCCAGCAGTGGATACCCGGGGGTTTCGTACGAGCAGTACTTC
clone size: NA; V gene: TRBV4-1; D gene: NA; J gene: TRBJ1-4; CDR3 protein: CASSQRGATNEKLFF; CDR3 DNA: TGCGCCAGCAGCCAACGGGGGGCAACTAATGAAAAACTGTTTTTT
clone size: NA; V gene: TRBV4-1; D gene: TRBD2; J gene: TRBJ2-1; CDR3 protein: CASSRLLAGGPRSSLYNEQFF; CDR3 DNA: TGCGCCAGCAGCCGATTACTAGCGGGGGGGCCGAGATCTAGCCTTTACAATGAGCAGTTCTTC
clone size: NA; V gene: TRBV4-1; D gene: TRBD2; J gene: TRBJ2-3; CDR3 protein: CASSRAGGPTDTQYF; CDR3 DNA: TGCGCCAGCAGTCGAGCGGGAGGGCCCACAGATACGCAGTATTTT
clone size: NA; V gene: TRBV28; D gene: NA; J gene: TRBJ1-2; CDR3 protein: CASTLRWDYGYTF; CDR3 DNA: TGTGCCAGCACCCTTCGGTGGGACTACGGCTACACCTTC
clone size: NA; V gene: TRBV10-3; D gene: TRBD1; J gene: TRBJ1-5; CDR3 protein: CAISESGQINQPQHF; CDR3 DNA: TGTGCCATCAGTGAGTCGGGACAGATTAATCAGCCCCAGCATTTT
clone size: NA; V gene: TRBV27; D gene: NA; J gene: TRBJ1-5; CDR3 protein: CASSSQGSPQHF; CDR3 DNA: TGTGCCAGCAGTTCCCAGGGGTCGCCCCAGCATTTT
clone size: NA; V gene: TRBV2; D gene: NA; J gene: TRBJ1-1; CDR3 protein: CASSVGHNTEAFF; CDR3 DNA: TGTGCCAGCAGTGTTGGACATAACACTGAAGCTTTCTTT
clone size: NA; V gene: TRBV7-9; D gene: TRBD2; J gene: TRBJ2-1; CDR3 protein: CASSLMGRGGFSSYNEQFF; CDR3 DNA: TGTGCCAGCAGCTTAATGGGTCGGGGGGGCTTTAGCTCCTACAATGAGCAGTTCTTC
clone size: NA; V gene: TRBV7-9; D gene: NA; J gene: TRBJ2-7; CDR3 protein: CASSLGDTQTYEQYF; CDR3 DNA: TGTGCCAGCAGCTTAGGTGACACACAAACCTACGAGCAGTACTTC
clone size: NA; V gene: TRBV5-5; D gene: NA; J gene: TRBJ1-4; CDR3 protein: CASSSLSGTTNEKLFF; CDR3 DNA: TGTGCCAGCAGCTCTCTCTCAGGGACAACTAATGAAAAACTGTTTTTT
clone size: NA; V gene: TRBV4-1; D gene: TRBD1; J gene: TRBJ2-7; CDR3 protein: CASSQDGLSYRGDPEQYF; CDR3 DNA: TGCGCCAGCAGCCAAGATGGTTTGTCTTACAGGGGGGATCCCGAGCAGTACTTC
clone size: NA; V gene: TRBV27; D gene: TRBD2; J gene: TRBJ2-1; CDR3 protein: CASSLMAGGGGEQFF; CDR3 DNA: TGTGCCAGCAGTTTAATGGCGGGAGGCGGGGGTGAGCAGTTCTTC
clone size: NA; V gene: TRBV2; D gene: TRBD1; J gene: TRBJ2-5; CDR3 protein: CASRLRTGAAETQYF; CDR3 DNA: TGTGCCAGCAGATTACGGACAGGGGCTGCGGAGACCCAGTACTTC
clone size: few; V gene: TRBV6-6; D gene: NA; J gene: TRBJ2-7; CDR3 protein: CASILRDTYEQYF; CDR3 DNA: TGTGCCAGCATTCTCCGGGACACCTACGAGCAGTACTTC
clone size: NA; V gene: TRBV29-1; D gene: NA; J gene: TRBJ2-2; CDR3 protein: CSVPSRGTGELFF; CDR3 DNA: TGCAGCGTCCCCAGTCGGGGAACCGGGGAGCTGTTTTTT
clone size: NA; V gene: TRBV2; D gene: NA; J gene: TRBJ2-6; CDR3 protein: CASSAGGTGANVLTF; CDR3 DNA: TGTGCCAGCAGTGCAGGGGGGACTGGGGCCAACGTCCTGACTTTC